Below are 10 T cell receptor beta chains sequenced from a single sample in a study of blood T cell repertoires in COVID-19. Method: immunoSEQ multiplex PCR; TCRdb's copy keeps in-frame clones and lacks some. In the table there are about 120,000 clones, approximately 71% of which are singletons. Sequencing was done on a sample of peripheral blood. The receptors here all came from a human donor in a cohort sampled during active COVID-19.

The CDR3 spells CAISYSGTSGVYNEQFF. The CDR3 nucleotides are TGTGCCATCAGTTACTCCGGGACTAGCGGGGTCTACAATGAGCAGTTCTTC. The J gene is TRBJ2-1, the V gene TRBV10-3; 13 bases agree with TRBD2. This CDR3 has 17 amino acids. Germline CDR1 and CDR2: ENHRY and SYGVKD. Losses at the gene ends were 5 bases for V and 3 bases for J; bases not matched to a gene: 7.

This clone has just one count. The chain recombines TRBV30 with TRBJ2-7; 7 bases fit TRBD1. CDR3 length: 15 residues. The germline V gene encodes CDR1 GTSNPN and CDR2 SVGIG (reference sequence). Trimming cost V 1 base and J 3 bases; bases outside gene matches: 9. DNA for the CDR3: TGTGCCTGGAGTGACCCGGACAGGCACTTCTACGAGCAGTACTTC. Protein product: CAWSDPDRHFYEQYF.

This chain uses TRBV12-5 with TRBJ2-7, with 7 bases lining up with TRBD1. Trimming at V came to 6 bases and at J to 4 bases, leaving 6 bases not matched to a gene. The CDR3 has 13 amino acids. Germline CDR1 is LGHNT and CDR2 is FRNRAP. The CDR3: CASGNRGSYEQYF. The CDR3 DNA follows: TGTGCTAGTGGAAACAGGGGTTCTTACGAGCAGTACTTC.

In regard to this clone: An end of the junction differs from the germline gene, which may be a read error. This CDR3 reads CASSQDRQGVPQF. In nucleotides, the CDR3 is TGCGCCAGCAGCCAAGATAGACAGGGGGTTCCTCAATTT. The chain recombines TRBV4-1 with TRBJ1-1; TRBD1 agrees at 9 bases. Germline V gives CDR1 MGHRA, CDR2 YSYEKL. This CDR3 region has 13 residues.

The genes are TRBV19 and TRBJ2-7; maybe TRBD2 (6 bases). Trimming pared 2 bases from V and 2 bases from J, leaving 13 bases between. Per germline, CDR1 LNHDA and CDR2 SQIVND (reference sequence). The CDR3 has 15 amino acids. The CDR3 nucleotides read TGTGCCAGTAGTATAACCCGACGGGAGCCCTACGAGCAGTACTTC. Translating gives CASSITRREPYEQYF.

This chain connects TRBV2 to TRBJ2-7; 8 nucleotides agree with TRBD2. The germline CDR1 and CDR2 sequences are SNHLY and FYNNEI. V dropped 7 bases and J dropped 2; count of bases not matched to a gene: 10. The CDR3 is 15 amino acids. CDR3 sequence: CASIEGGGHAYEQYF. For the CDR3, the DNA is TGTGCCAGCATCGAGGGCGGGGGGCACGCCTACGAGCAGTACTTC.

This clone was counted only a few times. The chain is built from TRBV3-1 (or the pseudogene TRBV3-2) and TRBJ2-2; TRBD2 agrees at 7 bases. After removal of 4 bases from V and 5 bases from J, the junction contained 7 bases not matched to a gene. In germline, CDR1 is LGHDT, CDR2 YNNKEL (reference sequence). This CDR3 has 15 residues. CDR3 DNA: TGTGCCAGCAGCCTGAGCGGGACTTATACCGGGGAGCTGTTTTTT. Its translation is CASSLSGTYTGELFF.

A single count supports this clone. This chain links TRBV5-6 with TRBJ2-7; D not certain. V lost 0 bases to trimming and J lost 11 bases, with 9 bases between them. Germline CDR1 and CDR2: SGHDT and YYEEEE. This CDR3 spans 11 amino acids. The CDR3 reads CASSLGSHEYF. The DNA of the CDR3 is TGTGCCAGCAGCTTGGGTAGCCACGAGTACTTC.

V is TRBV5-4 and J is TRBJ2-7; a weak D match, TRBD2 (5 bases). Trimming took off 0 bases at V and 2 bases at J, with 12 bases between the two ends. The CDR3 extends over 15 amino acids. Germline V lookup: CDR1 SGHNT, CDR2 YYREEE (reference sequence). For the CDR3, the DNA is TGTGCCAGCAGCTTGGCTAGCAGTGGGGCCTACGAGCAGTACTTC. Translation gives CASSLASSGAYEQYF.

This chain connects TRBV6-2 or TRBV6-3 to TRBJ2-7; 9 nucleotides match TRBD2. This CDR3 region has 18 residues. J lost 7 bases, V lost 0 bases, and 16 bases had no gene match. The germline V gene has CDR1 MNHEY and CDR2 SVGEGT. The CDR3 region is CASSYSRTSGRSRGEQYF. CDR3 DNA: TGTGCCAGCAGTTACTCGCGGACGAGCGGGAGGTCCCGGGGGGAGCAGTACTTC.